Presented here are 8 T cell receptor beta chains from one specimen sequenced in a study of blood T cell repertoires in COVID-19 (TCRdb year 2020). Libraries were prepared through the immunoSEQ multiplex PCR assay. As stored in TCRdb, this immuneACCESS dataset retains in-frame rearrangements with V and J assigned. A fraction of the clones does not appear; measured against another copy, unresolved V genes explain less than half of the discrepancy, and the remainder lacks a known reason. Across this sample there are roughly 290,000 clones, with 70% to 90% seen only once. The ten largest account for roughly 2.3% of the sample. Sample: PBMCs or T cells enriched from blood (not recorded which). These receptors were obtained from a man between 25 and 39 years old who had recovered from COVID-19.

The chain combines TRBV15 with TRBJ2-1; possibly TRBD2 for D (5 bases). V was pared by 3 bases and J by 2 bases, with 11 bases between. Germline V CDR1 and CDR2: LNHNV, YYDKDF (reference sequence). CDR3 length: 15 residues. CDR3 nucleotides: TGTGCCACCAGCAGTACGAAGGGAGCCTACAATGAGCAGTTCTTC. Its translation: CATSSTKGAYNEQFF.

This sequence joins TRBV18 and TRBJ2-7; the D is unclear. Germline V gene sequence: CDR1 KGHSH, CDR2 LQKENI. The V end lost 2 bases, the J end lost 7 bases, and 12 bases lay between the germline ends. CDR3 length equals 13 residues. The CDR3 loop is CASSPRGSGEQYF. The CDR3 bases are TGTGCCAGCTCACCAAGAGGTTCCGGGGAGCAGTACTTC.

This sequence joins TRBV7-6 and TRBJ1-2, with 9 bases aligning to TRBD1. V gave up 1 base and J gave up 0 bases; unmatched junction bases: 6. The length of the CDR3 is 17 residues. Germline V CDR1 and CDR2: SGHVS, FNYEAQ. CDR3 nucleotide sequence: TGTGCCAGCAGCTTAGGGGGACAGGGCCCTACTAACTATGGCTACACCTTC. Residues: CASSLGGQGPTNYGYTF.

The V gene is TRBV2, the J gene TRBJ1-2; D unresolved. From germline, CDR1 is SNHLY and CDR2 FYNNEI. Deletions cut 1 base from V and 8 bases from J, with 5 bases between. The CDR3 spans 11 residues. This CDR3 is CASSEVGGYTF. As DNA, the CDR3 is TGTGCCAGCAGTGAAGTCGGGGGCTACACCTTC.

This chain connects TRBV23-1 to TRBJ2-7; 8 nucleotides align to TRBD1. TRBV23-1 is designated an ORF whose function remains uncertain. CDR3 length: 20 residues. The V gene end was trimmed by 0 bases and the J gene end by 4 bases; junction bases not matched to a gene: 20. This CDR3 is CASSQSIYPSDRADSYEQYF. Written as DNA, the CDR3 is TGCGCCAGCAGTCAATCTATTTACCCCTCGGACAGGGCCGACTCGTACGAGCAGTACTTC.

V and J are TRBV7-2 and TRBJ1-2, with D tentatively TRBD1 (5 bases). Trimming pared 5 bases from V and 5 bases from J, leaving 18 bases between. Germline V gives CDR1 SGHTA, CDR2 FQGNSA. The length of the CDR3 is 15 residues. The CDR3 coding sequence is TGTGCCAGCAGCCCCACAGGTGGTTACACGTATGGCTACACCTTC. This translates into CASSPTGGYTYGYTF. Drawing the rest from reference TRBV7-2 and TRBJ1-2, the complete variable domain is GAGVSQSPSNKVTEKGKDVELRCDPISGHTALYWYRQSLGQGLEFLIYFQGNSAPDKSGLPSDRFSAERTGGSVSTLTIQRTQQEDSAVYLCASSPTGGYTYGYTFGSGTRLTVV.

CDR3 region: CASSLARFRTSGNEQFF. The CDR3 nucleotides read TGTGCCAGCAGCTTAGCGCGATTTAGGACTAGCGGCAATGAGCAGTTCTTC. The rearrangement joins TRBV7-9 to TRBJ2-1, with 10 bases lining up with TRBD2. Trimming at V came to 0 bases and at J to 6 bases, leaving 8 bases not matched to a gene. The CDR3 has 17 amino acids. Germline CDR1 and CDR2: SEHNR and FQNEAQ (reference sequence).

The chain recombines TRBV13 with TRBJ1-4, with 7 bases lining up with TRBD1. From germline, CDR1 is PRHDT and CDR2 FYEKMQ (reference sequence). The CDR3 is made up of 16 amino acids. Trimming cost V 6 bases and J 10 bases; bases outside gene matches: 17. The CDR3 DNA reads as TGTGCCAGCAGTCTCGGGGACAGCCTTGGCCTACGAAAACTGTTTTTT. Protein: CASSLGDSLGLRKLFF.